A single T cell receptor beta chain is shown here with its context. Its antigen remains unidentified. No base quality values were provided; no much bigger clone lies one nucleotide off. Enrolling through a virtual design, the prospective study's participants ranged in age from roughly 18 to 95 years and lived across roughly 24 United States geographic areas. Cohort assignment in the prospective study relied on participant-reported clinical history from a screening survey and a study questionnaire. ImmuneRACE Cohort 3 recovered participants were defined by two consecutive negative NP/OP PCR tests, healthcare professional clearance, or symptom resolution. In the prospective study, mobile phlebotomists collected whole blood, serum and a nasopharyngeal or oropharyngeal swab from each participant. Prospective study participants could optionally give additional blood draws and questionnaires over an approximately two-month period. Before DNA extraction, prospective study blood samples were shipped either frozen or at room temperature.

The data originate from a study of blood T cell repertoires in COVID-19 (TCRdb year 2020). Some background on the complete study: Samples from collaborators originated in the United States, Italy and Spain and spanned both the acute and convalescent phases of COVID-19. The material from the prospective study consisted of cDNA or gDNA derived from T cells, B-cell-depleted T cells, or PBMCs. Subjects who had been exposed to COVID-19, were actively infected with it, or had recovered from it provided the deeply sampled blood TCRbeta repertoires that made up the dataset. The repertoires were released in a freely available public database intended as a resource for research on the immune response to SARS-CoV-2. Samples were obtained from the ongoing ImmuneRACE study (first 160 participants) and from 1,000 to 1,500 subjects provided by 6 global collaborators. Sample metadata almost always included a de-identified subject ID, COVID-19 status, age in years and sex. Where available, HLA class I and class II types were obtained from metadata supplied by the sample provider rather than from assay-based typing.

The CDR3, cysteine through phenylalanine, is 12 amino acids long. The DNA shown is the 36-base CDR3, in frame from base 1. Here V drops 3 bases and J drops 8 bases, and the junction holds 6 bases not matched to any gene. As encoded in the germline V gene, CDR1 is SQVTM while CDR2 is ANQGSEA. Results and caveats for the whole study, not just this receptor: The quantity of clinical and demographic metadata differed by source and by participant and was supplied without curation.

TCRbeta CDR3 regions were amplified from genomic DNA by means of the immunoSEQ Assay, a bias-controlled multiplex PCR. As for the authors' bioinformatics: Nucleated cell counts per sample were estimated from amplification of reference gene primers within the assay. To quantify the absolute abundance of each unique TCRbeta CDR3 rearrangement, sequence reads were collapsed and filtered. For each sample, productive Simpson clonality was calculated as the square root of Simpson's diversity index across productive rearrangements. In TCRdb, the immuneACCESS table is reduced to in-frame sequences with V and J assigned. These tables do not hold every clone; where another copy was compared, an unresolved V gene accounts for under half, and the others remain unexplained. Clonal size and the V and J genes are those of that table, whereas D and trimming came from the DNA. The sample table shows 250,000 to 300,000 clones, and roughly 88% are seen once. Approximately 1% of the sample is in the top ten clones.

This sequence uses TRBV29-1 and TRBJ1-2; TRBD1 agrees with 7 junctional bases. This clonotype originated in a woman in her 30s who had recovered from COVID-19. What was sequenced was PBMCs or T cells enriched from blood (not recorded which). The bases are TGCAGCGTTGATCACAGGGGTAACGGCTACACCTTC. It encodes CSVDHRGNGYTF.